Given below is one T cell receptor beta chain in context. The data belong to a study of shared T cell receptors in the human thymus. Data came from immunoSEQ multiplex PCR; TCRdb stores just in-frame clones and leaves some out. The table lists hundreds of thousands of clones, 75% to 90% of them singletons. The CDR3 is 21 amino acids. V was pared by 2 bases and J by 3 bases, with 26 bases of the junction left unmatched. Germline V gene lookup returns CDR1 GTSNPN and CDR2 SVGIG (reference sequence). Separately, the same data were catalogued under a study of human thymus T cells.

This receptor was identified in a girl in the first two years of life with a congenital heart defect. The V and J genes are TRBV30 and TRBJ1-2, with 8 bases lining up with TRBD1. Sequenced input: thymocytes. CDR3 region: CAWSLPPTETGEKAIYYGYTF. DNA of the CDR3: TGTGCCTGGAGTTTACCCCCTACAGAGACAGGGGAGAAGGCCATCTACTATGGCTACACCTTC.